This T cell receptor (beta chain) was sequenced for a study of blood T cell repertoires in COVID-19. On the study more broadly: From the United States, Italy and Spain came samples of acute and convalescent COVID-19. PBMCs, B-cell-depleted T cells, or T cells were the source of the cDNA or gDNA that made up the material.

Enrolled during active infection, Seattle patients were then followed longitudinally. Per the authors' pipeline: Researchers report that nucleated cell counts were estimated from reference gene primer amplification. Assay used: immunoSEQ multiplex PCR; TCRdb lists only in-frame clones, some missing. The DNA was the basis for D and trimming; V, J and clone size are from that table. This table holds a few hundred thousand clones, 85% to 90% found once. Input material: peripheral blood. This sequence originates from a woman between 50 and 59 years old with COVID-19, enrolled during active disease.

CDR3 residues: CASSVVTGPNYGYTF. The DNA of the CDR3 is TGTGCCAGCAGCGTAGTGACAGGACCTAACTATGGCTACACCTTC. The chain has TRBV9 and TRBJ1-2; D might be TRBD1 (6 bases). Germline-derived CDR1 and CDR2 are SGDLS and YYNGEE. With 0 bases removed from V and 0 bases from J, the gap between germline ends came to 9 bases. The length of the CDR3 is 15 residues.